The present entry profiles one T cell receptor (beta chain) with its context. Its antigen is undetermined. The entry originates in a study of PD-L1 blockade in urothelial cancer. At the level of the study: Blood analysis was done at 3 weeks (second dose) and 6 weeks after treatment began. Counts from blood samples showed a median of roughly 130,000 T cells.

Whole-study results and caveats: Below-median blood TCR clonality before treatment forecast better survival.

TCRdb's table, derived via immunoSEQ multiplex PCR, lists solely in-frame clones and lacks some. The table has about 19,000 clones, roughly 88% seen once. The CDR3 loop spans 14 amino acids. Germline CDR1 is LNHDA and CDR2 is SQIVND (reference sequence). J was trimmed by 3 bases and V by 3 bases; bases with no gene match: 2. The TCR originated in a man in his fifties with urothelial cancer. The specimen was PBMCs, collected around atezolizumab (anti-PD-L1) treatment. The V gene is TRBV19, the J gene TRBJ1-5; 7 nucleotides match TRBD1. The CDR3 region has the DNA TGTGCCAGTAGTATCCAGGGGGACAATCAGCCCCAGCATTTT. This codes for CASSIQGDNQPQHF.